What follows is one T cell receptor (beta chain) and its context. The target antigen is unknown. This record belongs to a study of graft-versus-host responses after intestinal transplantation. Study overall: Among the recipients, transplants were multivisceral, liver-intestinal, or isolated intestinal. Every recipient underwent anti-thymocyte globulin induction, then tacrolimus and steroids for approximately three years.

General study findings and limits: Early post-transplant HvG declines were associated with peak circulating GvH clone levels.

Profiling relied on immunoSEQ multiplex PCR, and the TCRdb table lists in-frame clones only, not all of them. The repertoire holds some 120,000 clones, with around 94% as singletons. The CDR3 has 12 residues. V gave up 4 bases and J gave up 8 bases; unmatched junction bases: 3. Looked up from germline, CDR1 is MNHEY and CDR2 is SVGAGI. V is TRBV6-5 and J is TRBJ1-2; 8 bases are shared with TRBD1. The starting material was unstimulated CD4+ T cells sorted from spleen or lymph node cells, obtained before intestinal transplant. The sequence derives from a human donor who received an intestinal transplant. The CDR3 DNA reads TGTGCCAGCAGTTTTGGGACAGGCGGCTACACCTTC. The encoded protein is CASSFGTGGYTF.